This T cell receptor (beta chain) was found in a study of blood T cell repertoires in COVID-19. The overall study: Both acute and convalescent COVID-19 samples were obtained from the United States, Italy and Spain.

With 4 bases removed from V and 3 bases from J, the gap between germline ends came to 15 bases. Germline CDR1 and CDR2: MRHNA and SNTAGT. This CDR3 spans 15 amino acids. In its sample, this clone was seen once. Sequenced by immunoSEQ multiplex PCR; TCRdb stores in-frame clones only, minus some. The profile covers about 130,000 clones, with about 72% appearing a single time and approximately 9.9% taken by the ten largest. The clonotype comes from a man aged 60 to 69 who had recovered from COVID-19. The sample was peripheral blood. The rearrangement links TRBV6-4 to TRBJ1-2; D might be TRBD1 (5 bases). The CDR3 spells CASSAGRSRDYGYTF. CDR3 bases: TGTGCCAGCAGTGCAGGGCGGTCCCGGGACTATGGCTACACCTTC.